Shown below are 25 T cell receptor beta chains from a single sample sequenced in a study of T cells in Graves' hyperthyroidism and ophthalmopathy. The investigators amplified TCR beta CDR3 regions from RNA transcripts. TCR CDR3 regions were first amplified by RT-PCR with HTBI primers. TCRdb called the multiplex PCR reads again in MiXCR, with one record for every CDR3 protein. The sample includes hundreds of thousands of distinct CDR3 sequences, 13% to 15% of them seen just once. The specimen was blood. These TCRs come from a woman aged 45-60 years with Graves' ophthalmopathy.

The chain carries TRBV7-8 and TRBJ2-3; 10 nucleotides agree with TRBD2. The CDR3 is made up of 17 amino acids. Trimming at V came to 2 bases and at J to 5 bases, leaving 10 bases not matched to a gene. From germline, CDR1 is SGHVS and CDR2 FQNEAQ. The CDR3 here is CASSLRGLAGVGDTQYF. The CDR3 DNA is TGTGCCAGCAGCTTAAGGGGGCTAGCGGGAGTGGGAGATACGCAGTATTTT.

In its sample, this clonotype was seen a few times. The V call is TRBV20-1, the J call TRBJ2-2, with 8 bases matching TRBD2. CDR3 size: 15 residues. CDR1 and CDR2 (germline): DFQATT, SNEGSKA (reference sequence). Trimming took 4 bases from V and 0 from J; bases not matched to a gene: 4. CDR3 sequence: CSAKRGGSNTGELFF. CDR3 DNA sequence: TGCAGTGCTAAACGCGGGGGGTCGAACACCGGGGAGCTGTTTTTT.

This clonotype was recorded at least ten times. J is TRBJ2-1 and V is TRBV7-9; no firm D call. With 4 bases removed from V and 0 bases from J, the gap between germline ends came to 13 bases. The CDR3 runs to 16 residues. Germline assignment: CDR1 SEHNR and CDR2 FQNEAQ (reference sequence). In DNA, the CDR3 is TGTGCCAGCAGCTCCGTTTCTAAGAGCTCCTACAATGAGCAGTTCTTC. It yields the protein CASSSVSKSSYNEQFF.

The table lists this clonotype with a few counts. The V gene is TRBV10-3, the J gene TRBJ2-7; 10 bases are a match to TRBD1. This CDR3 is 14 amino acids long. Germline CDR1 and CDR2: ENHRY and SYGVKD. V lost 6 bases to trimming and J lost 3 bases; unmatched junction nucleotides: 5. DNA of the CDR3: TGTGCCATCAGGACAGGGGGCTCAGTCTACGAGCAGTACTTC. The encoded protein is CAIRTGGSVYEQYF.

This chain joins TRBV6-1 and TRBJ2-1, with D possibly being TRBD1 (5 bases). CDR1 is MNHNS, CDR2 SASEGT, per germline. The CDR3 sequence is 12 residues long. Trimming stripped 2 bases from V and 9 bases from J, with 8 bases between. The CDR3 here is CASSEHRGEQFF. The CDR3 nucleotides are TGTGCCAGCAGTGAACATAGGGGTGAGCAGTTCTTC.

This clonotype has a count of ten or more. The CDR3 sequence is CASSAAGTVAKNIQYF. DNA of the CDR3: TGTGCCAGCAGCGCCGCAGGGACCGTAGCCAAAAACATTCAGTACTTC. The chain joins TRBV7-2 to TRBJ2-4, with D perhaps matching TRBD1 or TRBD2 (5 bases each). Trimming removed 5 bases from V and 0 bases from J, with 14 bases in between. Germline CDR1 and CDR2: SGHTA and FQGNSA. The CDR3 totals 16 residues. Full variable domain (rest looked up from reference TRBV7-2 and TRBJ2-4): GAGVSQSPSNKVTEKGKDVELRCDPISGHTALYWYRQSLGQGLEFLIYFQGNSAPDKSGLPSDRFSAERTGGSVSTLTIQRTQQEDSAVYLCASSAAGTVAKNIQYFGAGTRLSVL.

This clonotype came up many times. CDR3 coding DNA: TGTGCCAGCAGTAACACAGTACAAGAGACCCAGTACTTC. Residues: CASSNTVQETQYF. The rearrangement links TRBV6-1 to TRBJ2-5; D is uncertain. The V and J ends lost 5 bases and 2 bases respectively, with 9 bases between them. CDR3 length: 13 amino acids. Germline assignment: CDR1 MNHNS and CDR2 SASEGT.

This chain uses TRBV6-1 with TRBJ2-3; tentatively, D is TRBD2 (6 bases). Trimming left V 0 bases short and J 0 bases short, with 16 bases between. The CDR3 has 18 residues. Germline assignment: CDR1 MNHNS and CDR2 SASEGT. The CDR3 loop reads CASSEALFRLESTDTQYF. The CDR3 DNA sequence: TGTGCCAGCAGTGAAGCGCTTTTCAGACTAGAGAGCACAGATACGCAGTATTTT.

This clonotype was recorded at least ten times. The gene calls are TRBV6-1 and TRBJ2-7, with TRBD2 matching 12 bases. V trimming: 5 bases; J trimming: 4 bases; junction bases outside the gene matches: 12. This CDR3 region has 17 residues. Germline V lookup: CDR1 MNHNS, CDR2 SASEGT. This CDR3 reads CASSYGTSGFSSYEQYF. CDR3 in DNA: TGTGCCAGCAGTTACGGGACTAGCGGGTTCTCTTCTTACGAGCAGTACTTC.

This clonotype has at least ten counts. V is TRBV7-9 and J is TRBJ2-1; 7 nucleotides line up with TRBD2. V lost 6 bases, J lost 7 bases, and 12 bases stayed unmatched. This CDR3 is built from 15 residues. From germline, CDR1 is SEHNR and CDR2 FQNEAQ (reference sequence). DNA for the CDR3: TGTGCCAGCAGACCCCCCCGGCTAGCGGAAAATGAGCAGTTCTTC. Its protein product is CASRPPRLAENEQFF.

This clonotype was seen ten or more times. The V gene is TRBV28, the J gene TRBJ2-4; D tentatively reads TRBD1 or TRBD2 (5 bases each). Germline-derived CDR1 and CDR2 are MDHEN and SYDVKM. The V end lost 5 bases, the J end lost 2 bases, and 10 bases lay between the germline ends. This CDR3 is built from 14 residues. The CDR3, as DNA: TGTGCCAGCAGTGCTCCGGGACCCAAAAACATTCAGTACTTC. It translates to CASSAPGPKNIQYF.

This clonotype appeared many times. CDR3 nucleotides: TGTGCCAGCAGCCTAGGGACTAGCGGAGAGCCGTACGAGCAGTACTTC. Translation gives CASSLGTSGEPYEQYF. V gene TRBV7-9 combines with J gene TRBJ2-7; 11 bases map to TRBD2. CDR1 is SEHNR and CDR2 is FQNEAQ in the germline V gene (reference sequence). The CDR3 covers 16 residues. V lost 5 bases, J lost 4 bases, and 10 bases stayed unmatched.

This clonotype was recorded many times. The chain joins TRBV7-2 to TRBJ2-1; D gene ambiguous. Trimming left V 5 bases short and J 0 bases short, with 17 bases between. Germline V gene lookup returns CDR1 SGHTA and CDR2 FQGNSA. The CDR3 has 17 amino acids. The CDR3 DNA reads as TGTGCCAGCAGCCTCGAGGCTTCTCCAAGCTCCTACAATGAGCAGTTCTTC. It codes for CASSLEASPSSYNEQFF.

This clonotype was picked up many times. The J gene is TRBJ2-2, the V gene TRBV3-1; D gene ambiguous. CDR1 is LGHDT, CDR2 YNNKEL, per germline (reference sequence). The CDR3 loop spans 17 amino acids. The V end was cut by 3 bases, the J end by 1 base, with 15 bases between. CDR3: CASSHPDPLRNTGELFF. The CDR3 DNA is TGTGCCAGCAGCCATCCCGACCCCCTACGGAACACCGGGGAGCTGTTTTTT.

The chain employs TRBV18 and TRBJ2-1; no clear D gene. The V end was cut by 0 bases, the J end by 7 bases, with 10 bases between. The CDR3 consists of 14 residues. Per germline, CDR1 KGHSH and CDR2 LQKENI. CDR3 region: CASSPPTSGNEQFF. The CDR3 nucleotides read TGTGCCAGCTCACCACCGACTTCTGGGAATGAGCAGTTCTTC. Full variable domain (missing parts from reference TRBV18 and TRBJ2-1): NAGVMQNPRHLVRRRGQEARLRCSPMKGHSHVYWYRQLPEEGLKFMVYLQKENIIDESGMPKERFSAEFPKEGPSILRIQQVVRGDSAAYFCASSPPTSGNEQFFGPGTRLTVL.

This clonotype came up a few times. One end of the junction fails to match germline, which may point to a read error. The V call is TRBV5-1, the J call TRBJ1-1, with D perhaps matching TRBD1 (5 bases). CDR1 is SGHRS and CDR2 is YFSETQ in the germline V gene. The CDR3 length is 15 residues. The CDR3 bases are TGCGCCAACAGCTTAGGACAACGTGGTAGCACTGAAGCTTTCTTT. Translated: CANSLGQRGSTEAFF.

The chain links TRBV7-9 to TRBJ1-6, with D unclear. Germline CDR1 is SEHNR and CDR2 is FQNEAQ (reference sequence). This CDR3 is built from 15 residues. V lost 5 bases and J lost 6, with 14 bases in between. The CDR3 reads CASSEGRVPNSPLHF. As DNA, the CDR3 is TGTGCCAGCAGCGAGGGTAGGGTCCCTAATTCACCCCTCCACTTT.

This clonotype was observed a few times. The chain recombines TRBV3-1 with TRBJ2-1, with 7 positions matching TRBD2. From germline, CDR1 is LGHDT and CDR2 YNNKEL (reference sequence). The length of the CDR3 is 15 residues. With V trimmed by 0 bases and J by 8 bases, 7 bases remained unmatched. The CDR3 region is CASSQDLRGEDEQFF. The CDR3 nucleotides read TGTGCCAGCAGCCAAGATCTTCGGGGGGAGGATGAGCAGTTCTTC.

The rearrangement uses TRBV19 and TRBJ2-5; D ambiguous. The CDR3 contains 13 residues. V gave up 5 bases and J gave up 0 bases, with 7 bases separating them. The germline gives CDR1 LNHDA, CDR2 SQIVND (reference sequence). The CDR3 reads CASSSVYQETQYF. The CDR3 DNA reads TGTGCCAGTAGTTCAGTGTACCAAGAGACCCAGTACTTC. Supplemented by reference TRBV19 and TRBJ2-5, the full variable domain reads DGGITQSPKYLFRKEGQNVTLSCEQNLNHDAMYWYRQDPGQGLRLIYYSQIVNDFQKGDIAEGYSVSREKKESFPLTVTSAQKNPTAFYLCASSSVYQETQYFGPGTRLLVL.

The chain carries TRBV4-1 and TRBJ2-1; weak D call: TRBD2 (5 bases). Germline V CDR1 and CDR2: MGHRA, YSYEKL. V lost 2 bases to trimming and J lost 8 bases, with 10 bases between them. This CDR3 comprises 13 residues. CDR3 residues: CASSQPNGDEQFF. In nucleotides, the CDR3 is TGCGCCAGCAGCCAACCGAACGGGGATGAGCAGTTCTTC.

This chain joins TRBV5-4 and TRBJ2-1; 10 positions match TRBD2. The CDR3 runs to 14 residues. V gave up 4 bases and J gave up 8 bases; unmatched junction bases: 6. Per germline, CDR1 SGHNT and CDR2 YYREEE (reference sequence). CDR3 protein: CASSTGLAVDEQFF. The CDR3 DNA sequence: TGTGCCAGCAGCACAGGACTAGCGGTGGATGAGCAGTTCTTC.

This clonotype was seen a handful of times. The chain employs TRBV7-3 and TRBJ2-1, with TRBD2 matching 7 bases. V lost 2 bases to trimming and J lost 8 bases; unmatched junction nucleotides: 9. This CDR3 spans 15 amino acids. CDR1 and CDR2 (germline): SGHTA, FQGTGA. The CDR3 bases are TGTGCCAGCAGCTTATCCGGCGGGAGCTCTGATGAGCAGTTCTTC. This codes for CASSLSGGSSDEQFF.

This clonotype appeared many times. This chain links TRBV27 with TRBJ2-4, with 7 bases lining up with TRBD1. This CDR3 is built from 16 residues. V was pared by 2 bases and J by 3 bases, with 7 bases of the junction left unmatched. Germline loops: CDR1 MNHEY, CDR2 SMNVEV (reference sequence). The CDR3 loop reads CASSLRGGEGKNIQYF. In nucleotides, the CDR3 is TGTGCCAGCAGTTTACGAGGGGGCGAAGGCAAAAACATTCAGTACTTC.

The chain recombines TRBV2 with TRBJ2-2, with D hard to call. CDR1 is SNHLY, CDR2 FYNNEI, per germline. Trimming cost V 0 bases and J 3 bases, with 8 bases left between them. This CDR3 region has 15 residues. CDR3 bases: TGTGCCAGCAGTGAAGCGCTTTTAGACACCGGGGAGCTGTTTTTT. It specifies CASSEALLDTGELFF.

The chain has TRBV12-5 and TRBJ2-7; a weak D match, TRBD2 (6 bases). Germline CDR1 and CDR2: LGHNT and FRNRAP. There are 14 residues in the CDR3. The V gene lost 7 bases and the J gene lost 3 bases, with 16 bases spanning the gap. CDR3 sequence reads: CASAPTGLLYEQYF. The DNA for the CDR3 is TGTGCTAGTGCCCCAACGGGACTCCTCTACGAGCAGTACTTC.